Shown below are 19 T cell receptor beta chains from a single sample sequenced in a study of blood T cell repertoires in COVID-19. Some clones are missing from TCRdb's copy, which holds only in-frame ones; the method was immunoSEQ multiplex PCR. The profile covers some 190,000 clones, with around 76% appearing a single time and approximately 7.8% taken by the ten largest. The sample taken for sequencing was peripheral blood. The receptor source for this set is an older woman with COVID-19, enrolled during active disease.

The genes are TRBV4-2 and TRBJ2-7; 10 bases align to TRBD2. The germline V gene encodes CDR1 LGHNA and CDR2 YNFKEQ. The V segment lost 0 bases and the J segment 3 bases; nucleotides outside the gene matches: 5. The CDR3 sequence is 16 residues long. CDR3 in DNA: TGTGCCAGCAGCCAAGACCGAGCGGGAGGGAACTACGAGCAGTACTTC. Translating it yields CASSQDRAGGNYEQYF.

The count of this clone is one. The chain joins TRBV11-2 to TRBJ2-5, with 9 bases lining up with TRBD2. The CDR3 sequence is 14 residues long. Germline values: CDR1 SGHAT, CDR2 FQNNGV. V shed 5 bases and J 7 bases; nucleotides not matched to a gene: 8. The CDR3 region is CASSRGGAVGTQYF. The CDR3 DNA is TGTGCCAGCAGCCGCGGGGGGGCCGTAGGGACCCAGTACTTC.

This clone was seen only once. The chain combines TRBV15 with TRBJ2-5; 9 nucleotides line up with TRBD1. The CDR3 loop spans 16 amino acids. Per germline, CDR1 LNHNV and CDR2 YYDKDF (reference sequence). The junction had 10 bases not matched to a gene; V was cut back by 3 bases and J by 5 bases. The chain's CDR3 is CATSRGQGLDRETQYF. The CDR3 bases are TGTGCCACCAGCAGGGGACAGGGCCTTGATAGGGAGACCCAGTACTTC.

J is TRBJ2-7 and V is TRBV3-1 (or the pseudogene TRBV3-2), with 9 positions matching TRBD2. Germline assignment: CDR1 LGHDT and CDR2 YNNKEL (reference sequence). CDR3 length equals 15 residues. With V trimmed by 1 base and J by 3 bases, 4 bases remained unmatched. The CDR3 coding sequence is TGTGCCAGCAGCCAAGCCGGGACTAGCCTCTACGAGCAGTACTTC. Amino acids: CASSQAGTSLYEQYF.

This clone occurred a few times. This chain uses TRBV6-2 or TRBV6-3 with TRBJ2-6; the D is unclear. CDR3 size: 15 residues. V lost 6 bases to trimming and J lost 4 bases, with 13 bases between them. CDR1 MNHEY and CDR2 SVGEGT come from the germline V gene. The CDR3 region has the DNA TGTGCCAGCAGCCCAGCTCTCAACGGGGCCAACGTCCTGACTTTC. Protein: CASSPALNGANVLTF.

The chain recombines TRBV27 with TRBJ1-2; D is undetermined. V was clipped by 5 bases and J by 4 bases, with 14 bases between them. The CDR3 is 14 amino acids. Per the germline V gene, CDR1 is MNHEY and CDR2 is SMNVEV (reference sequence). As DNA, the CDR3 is TGTGCCAGCAGTCCATCTTATGGACTCTATGGCTACACCTTC. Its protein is CASSPSYGLYGYTF.

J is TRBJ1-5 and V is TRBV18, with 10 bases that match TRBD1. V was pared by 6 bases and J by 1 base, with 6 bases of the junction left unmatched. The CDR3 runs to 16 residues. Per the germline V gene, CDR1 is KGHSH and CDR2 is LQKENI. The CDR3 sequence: CASSGTGDSSNQPQHF. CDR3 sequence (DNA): TGTGCCAGCTCGGGGACAGGGGACTCAAGCAATCAGCCCCAGCATTTT.

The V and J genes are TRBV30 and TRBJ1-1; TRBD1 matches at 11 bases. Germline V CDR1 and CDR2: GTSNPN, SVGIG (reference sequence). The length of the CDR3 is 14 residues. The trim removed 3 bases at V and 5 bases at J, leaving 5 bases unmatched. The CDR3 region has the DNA TGTGCCTGGAGCACGGGGACAGGGGGGACTGAAGCTTTCTTT. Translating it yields CAWSTGTGGTEAFF.

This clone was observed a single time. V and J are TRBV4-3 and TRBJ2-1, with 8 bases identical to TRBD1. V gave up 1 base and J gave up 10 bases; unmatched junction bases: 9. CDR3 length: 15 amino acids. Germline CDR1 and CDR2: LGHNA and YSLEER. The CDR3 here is CASSQVTGGYGEQFF. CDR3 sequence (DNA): TGCGCCAGCAGCCAAGTCACAGGGGGATATGGAGAGCAGTTCTTC.

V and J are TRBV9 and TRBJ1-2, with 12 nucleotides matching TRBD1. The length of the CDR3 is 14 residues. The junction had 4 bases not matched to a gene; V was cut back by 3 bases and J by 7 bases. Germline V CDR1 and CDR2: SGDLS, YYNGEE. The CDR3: CASSAGQGAVGYTF. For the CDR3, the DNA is TGTGCCAGCAGCGCGGGACAGGGGGCGGTTGGCTACACCTTC.

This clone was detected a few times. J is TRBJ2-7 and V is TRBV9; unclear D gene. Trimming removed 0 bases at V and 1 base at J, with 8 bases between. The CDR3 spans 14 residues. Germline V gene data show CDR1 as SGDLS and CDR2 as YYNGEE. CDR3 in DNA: TGTGCCAGCAGCGTAGGTGCAGAATCCTACGAGCAGTACTTC. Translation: CASSVGAESYEQYF.

The CDR3 nucleotides read TGTGCCAGCAGCTTAGGGACAGGTAGCAATCAGCCCCAGCATTTT. This translates into CASSLGTGSNQPQHF. The chain couples TRBV11-2 to TRBJ1-5; the match to TRBD1 covers 7 bases. V shed 1 base, J shed 0 bases, and the junction held 0 bases outside the gene matches. Germline V gene data show CDR1 as SGHAT and CDR2 as FQNNGV. CDR3 size: 15 residues.

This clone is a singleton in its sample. The CDR3 nucleotides read TGTGCCAGCAGTTTAGCGGGGGCGAGGACAGATACGCAGTATTTT. Translating gives CASSLAGARTDTQYF. The chain links TRBV6-4 to TRBJ2-3; 9 nucleotides line up with TRBD2. After removal of 5 bases from V and 3 bases from J, the junction contained 6 bases not matched to a gene. The V gene's germline CDR1 is MRHNA and CDR2 SNTAGT. The CDR3 extends over 15 amino acids.

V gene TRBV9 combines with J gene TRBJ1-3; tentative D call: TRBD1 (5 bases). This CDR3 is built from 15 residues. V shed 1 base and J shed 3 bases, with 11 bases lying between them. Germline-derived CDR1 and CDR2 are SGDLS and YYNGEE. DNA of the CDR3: TGTGCCAGCAGCGTATCCGGGGGGGGTGGAAACACCATATATTTT. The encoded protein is CASSVSGGGGNTIYF.

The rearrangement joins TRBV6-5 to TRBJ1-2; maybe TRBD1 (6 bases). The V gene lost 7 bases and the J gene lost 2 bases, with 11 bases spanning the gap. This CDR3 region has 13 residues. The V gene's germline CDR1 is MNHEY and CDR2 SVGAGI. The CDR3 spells CASTPGTNYGYTF. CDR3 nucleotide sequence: TGTGCCAGCACCCCCGGGACAAACTATGGCTACACCTTC.

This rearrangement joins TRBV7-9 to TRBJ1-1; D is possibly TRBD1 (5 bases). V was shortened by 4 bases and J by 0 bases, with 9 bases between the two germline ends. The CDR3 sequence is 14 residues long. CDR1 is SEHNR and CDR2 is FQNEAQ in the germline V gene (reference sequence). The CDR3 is CASSSDSLNTEAFF. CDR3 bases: TGTGCCAGCAGCTCCGACAGCCTGAACACTGAAGCTTTCTTT.

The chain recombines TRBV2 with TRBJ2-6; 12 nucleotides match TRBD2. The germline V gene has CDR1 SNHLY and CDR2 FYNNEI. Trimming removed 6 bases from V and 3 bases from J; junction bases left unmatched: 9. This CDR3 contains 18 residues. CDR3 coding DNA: TGTGCCAGCAGAGCTCCTAGCGGGGGGGCGAGTGGGGCCAACGTCCTGACTTTC. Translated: CASRAPSGGASGANVLTF. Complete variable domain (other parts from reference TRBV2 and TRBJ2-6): EPEVTQTPSHQVTQMGQEVILRCVPISNHLYFYWYRQILGQKVEFLVSFYNNEISEKSEIFDDQFSVERPDGSNFTLKIRSTKLEDSAMYFCASRAPSGGASGANVLTFGAGSRLTVL.

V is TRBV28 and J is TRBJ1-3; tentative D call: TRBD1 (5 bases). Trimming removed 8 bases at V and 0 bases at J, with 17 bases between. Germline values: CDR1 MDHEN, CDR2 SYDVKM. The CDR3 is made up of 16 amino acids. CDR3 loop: CASSQWNRPSGNTIYF. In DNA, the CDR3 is TGTGCCAGCTCCCAATGGAACAGGCCCTCTGGAAACACCATATATTTT.

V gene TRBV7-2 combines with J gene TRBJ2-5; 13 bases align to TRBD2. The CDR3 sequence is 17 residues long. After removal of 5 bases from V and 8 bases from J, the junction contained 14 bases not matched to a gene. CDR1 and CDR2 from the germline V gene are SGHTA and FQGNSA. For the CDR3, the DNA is TGTGCCAGCAGCAATATGGGTGCACTAGCGGGGGGGCAAACCCAGTACTTC. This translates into CASSNMGALAGGQTQYF.